A single sample gave rise to the 13 T cell receptor beta chains below, sequenced in a study of siplizumab effects on memory and regulatory T cells. Sequencing was performed with immunoSEQ multiplex PCR; in TCRdb, only in-frame clones are kept and a portion is missing. There are some 100,000 clones in the sample; about nine tenths occur only once, and around 2.7% lies in the top ten. Sequenced input: CD4+ T cells sorted from blood. These receptors all come from a human donor in good health. Some clones in this sample may be carry-over from other donors' samples.

The chain joins TRBV7-9 to TRBJ1-2, with D tentatively TRBD1 (6 bases). The germline gives CDR1 SEHNR, CDR2 FQNEAQ (reference sequence). Trimming stripped 1 base from V and 8 bases from J, with 17 bases between. The CDR3 runs to 15 residues. The CDR3 region is CASSLGMGARIGYTF. In DNA form, the CDR3 reads TGTGCCAGCAGCTTAGGCATGGGGGCGCGAATCGGCTACACCTTC.

Here the CDR3 reads CASSGTWGYTF. CDR3 in DNA: TGTGCCAGCAGCGGGACCTGGGGCTACACCTTC. The chain carries TRBV4-2 and TRBJ1-2; possibly TRBD1 for D (5 bases). The V end was cut by 5 bases, the J end by 8 bases, with 9 bases between. The CDR3 extends over 11 amino acids. Germline V gene data show CDR1 as LGHNA and CDR2 as YNFKEQ.

The chain carries TRBV11-2 and TRBJ2-2; perhaps TRBD2 as D (6 bases). Germline CDR1 is SGHAT and CDR2 is FQNNGV. Trimming removed 3 bases at V and 6 bases at J, with 17 bases between. CDR3 length equals 16 residues. DNA of the CDR3: TGTGCCAGCAGCTTGCTGGTCGCGGCGGGGCCCGGGGAGCTGTTTTTT. Protein sequence: CASSLLVAAGPGELFF.

This clone showed up just once. The chain combines TRBV28 with TRBJ2-2; D uncertain. The V and J ends lost 2 bases and 6 bases respectively, with 1 base between them. This CDR3 region has 11 residues. Germline V gene data show CDR1 as MDHEN and CDR2 as SYDVKM. CDR3 coding DNA: TGTGCCAGCAGTTTACCCGGGGAGCTGTTTTTT. It specifies CASSLPGELFF.

The V gene is TRBV5-4, the J gene TRBJ1-1; the match to TRBD1 covers 7 bases. Germline loops: CDR1 SGHNT, CDR2 YYREEE (reference sequence). With 0 bases clipped from V and 3 bases from J, the junction kept 5 bases outside the gene matches. The CDR3 length is 15 residues. The CDR3 DNA sequence: TGTGCCAGCAGCTTGGATACAGGGGCTGACACTGAAGCTTTCTTT. Its protein is CASSLDTGADTEAFF.

The chain links TRBV5-4 to TRBJ1-3, with unresolved D. Looked up from germline, CDR1 is SGHNT and CDR2 is YYREEE (reference sequence). The CDR3 contains 15 residues. Trimming stripped 0 bases from V and 4 bases from J, with 11 bases between. The CDR3 DNA follows: TGTGCCAGCAGCTTGGCCGGATCGGGGGGAAACACCATATATTTT. Translating it yields CASSLAGSGGNTIYF. The whole variable domain, remainder taken from reference TRBV5-4 and TRBJ1-3, is ETGVTQSPTHLIKTRGQQVTLRCSSQSGHNTVSWYQQALGQGPQFIFQYYREEENGRGNFPPRFSGLQFPNYSSELNVNALELDDSALYLCASSLAGSGGNTIYFGEGSWLTVV.

The genes are TRBV5-6 and TRBJ2-2; 7 nucleotides agree with TRBD1. V lost 2 bases to trimming and J lost 7 bases; unmatched junction nucleotides: 8. The CDR3 has 15 amino acids. Per germline, CDR1 SGHDT and CDR2 YYEEEE. CDR3 DNA: TGTGCCAGCAGCTTCTTACAGGGGACCGTCGGGGAGCTGTTTTTT. Its translation is CASSFLQGTVGELFF.

This chain uses TRBV18 with TRBJ2-5; D possibly corresponds to TRBD1 (6 bases). This CDR3 comprises 18 residues. Germline CDR1 KGHSH, CDR2 LQKENI. With 3 bases removed from V and 1 base from J, the gap between germline ends came to 21 bases. The CDR3 spells CASSPFLLGGSIQETQYF. Here the CDR3 DNA reads TGTGCCAGCTCACCGTTCTTATTAGGGGGATCAATCCAAGAGACCCAGTACTTC.

This clone was seen just once. This sequence joins TRBV5-4 and TRBJ2-7; 9 positions agree with TRBD2. J lost 6 bases, V lost 2 bases, and 6 bases had no gene match. The germline V gene encodes CDR1 SGHNT and CDR2 YYREEE (reference sequence). This CDR3 comprises 14 residues. CDR3 nucleotides: TGTGCCAGCAGCTTTAGCGGGAGTTCCCCCGAGCAGTACTTC. Its protein product is CASSFSGSSPEQYF.

This clone has a count of ten or more. The chain is built from TRBV4-1 and TRBJ1-2; D is unclear. V was shortened by 0 bases and J by 0 bases, with 8 bases between the two germline ends. The germline V gene encodes CDR1 MGHRA and CDR2 YSYEKL. This CDR3 has 15 residues. The DNA for the CDR3 is TGCGCCAGCAGCCAAGAGGTCTCAACTAACTATGGCTACACCTTC. This translates into CASSQEVSTNYGYTF.

This clone was seen only once. The V and J genes are TRBV4-1 and TRBJ1-1; 7 nucleotides agree with TRBD1. The germline CDR1 and CDR2 sequences are MGHRA and YSYEKL. The CDR3 sequence is 16 residues long. V lost 6 bases and J lost 1; bases outside the gene matches: 11. CDR3 nucleotides: TGCGCCAGCAGTCCAATCACAGGGGCCAAGAACACTGAAGCTTTCTTT. Encoded protein: CASSPITGAKNTEAFF.

The V call is TRBV5-8, the J call TRBJ2-3; possible D gene TRBD1, 7 bases. The CDR3 spans 15 residues. CDR1 and CDR2 (germline): SGHTS, YDEGEE. V shed 0 bases and J shed 4 bases, with 12 bases lying between them. This chain's CDR3 is CASSLGQGGADTQYF. CDR3 DNA sequence: TGTGCCAGCAGCTTGGGGCAGGGGGGCGCAGATACGCAGTATTTT.

V usage is TRBV15 and J usage is TRBJ2-5; D possibly corresponds to TRBD2 (7 bases). The CDR3 is 13 amino acids. CDR1 and CDR2 from the germline V gene are LNHNV and YYDKDF (reference sequence). V lost 8 bases to trimming and J lost 4 bases, with 14 bases between them. The CDR3 loop is CATRGEGVETQYF. DNA for the CDR3: TGTGCCACCCGCGGGGAGGGGGTAGAGACCCAGTACTTC.